These T cell receptor beta chains were read from a single sample in a study of post-analysis software for immune sequencing data. TCRdb passed the PCR reads through MiXCR, listing each CDR3 protein once. This table has about 770,000 distinct CDR3 sequences, about 45% appearing once. Material: blood. The receptors stem from a girl under 18 with multiple sclerosis. Both conserved end residues are trimmed from each CDR3. The D gene is left open where the match is weak.

CDR3,D,J,V
ASSWGRQPANYGYT,-,TRBJ1-2,TRBV5-1
ASSPWEGAYEQY,-,TRBJ2-7,TRBV12-3/TRBV12-4
ASTGGVGEAF,TRBD1,TRBJ1-1,TRBV2
ASSLAPLPNYGYT,-,TRBJ1-2,TRBV5-1
ASSFATSAIYEQY,TRBD2,TRBJ2-7,TRBV7-8
ASSFPSPAGDISDTQY,TRBD2,TRBJ2-3,TRBV7-6
ASSPNGLAFLF,TRBD2,TRBJ2-1,TRBV7-3
SASPTGLRGAHSALH,TRBD1,TRBJ1-6,TRBV20-1
SARDQGAGNAGEQF,TRBD2,TRBJ2-1,TRBV20-1
SAGITGDTQY,-,TRBJ2-3,TRBV20-1
ASSYGTSEGEQY,TRBD2,-,TRBV6-6
ASSFRTGEDNEQF,TRBD1,TRBJ2-1,TRBV5-8
ASASGGYEQY,TRBD2,-,TRBV7-9
ASSQLLAGYEQY,TRBD2,TRBJ2-7,TRBV14
ASRDHRDEQY,-,TRBJ2-7,TRBV13
ASSQGGSGSGEQY,TRBD2,TRBJ2-7,TRBV4-1
ASSQKLVSDTQY,-,TRBJ2-3,TRBV6-5
ASSPGTQYNEQF,-,TRBJ2-1,TRBV27
ASSVAEWGDFNYGYT,-,TRBJ1-2,TRBV9
ASSLSSGAVLAF,-,TRBJ1-1,TRBV28
ASSLLGENEKLF,-,TRBJ1-4,TRBV5-1
ASSVGPDRGPLSPLH,TRBD1,TRBJ1-6,TRBV9
ASSEGLATDYEQY,TRBD2,TRBJ2-7,TRBV13
ASSQWAGSVWTGELF,-,TRBJ2-2,TRBV7-8
ASSFFSGRGDYEQY,TRBD2,TRBJ2-7,TRBV7-2
ASSAKTRGSSGANVLT,-,TRBJ2-6,TRBV28
ASSAQGAINSPLH,TRBD1,TRBJ1-6,TRBV7-2
ASRVSGPSGDEQF,-,TRBJ2-1,TRBV12-3/TRBV12-4
AWSVNRNTEAF,-,TRBJ1-1,TRBV30
ASSQGLAGRDTQY,TRBD2,TRBJ2-3,TRBV4-3
ASSQVRTGWETQY,TRBD1,-,TRBV4-3
ASSALNRVNEKLF,-,TRBJ1-4,TRBV12-3/TRBV12-4
AGGEETQY,-,-,TRBV7-2
ASSRLNHEQY,-,-,TRBV3-1
SARGGGTDTQY,-,TRBJ2-3,TRBV29-1
SVFGRGLTDTQY,-,TRBJ2-3,TRBV29-1
SVESGDQETQY,-,TRBJ2-5,TRBV29-1
ASSQDGDGLSYEQY,-,TRBJ2-7,TRBV4-1
ASSGTGGKYEQY,TRBD1,TRBJ2-7,TRBV6-1
ASSRTGQATQH,TRBD1,TRBJ1-5,TRBV7-9
ASSTGTSGRAQY,TRBD2,TRBJ2-4,TRBV28
ASKEEAGAKTQY,TRBD2,-,TRBV2
SARDRDTYEQY,-,TRBJ2-7,TRBV20-1
ASSAGGNQETQY,TRBD2,TRBJ2-5,TRBV5-1
ATSDQAGGHGANVLT,-,TRBJ2-6,TRBV24-1
ASSAGGGRAKETQY,TRBD2,TRBJ2-5,TRBV9